A selection of T cell receptor beta chains follows, all from one sample in a study of T-cell reconstitution after alpha-beta-depleted transplantation in children. TCRdb reprocessed the PCR reads with MiXCR, giving one entry per CDR3 protein. The sample records around 580,000 distinct CDR3 sequences, 27% being singletons. The specimen was PBMCs, collected before TCRalphabeta/CD19-depleted stem cell transplant. These receptors came from a boy younger than two with Wiskott-Aldrich syndrome, due to receive a stem cell transplant. CDR3s include the opening cysteine and the closing phenylalanine or tryptophan. D genes are given only for firm matches.

v_call: TRBV24-1
j_call: TRBJ2-1
d_call: TRBD2
cdr3_aa: CATSDPTSGRAYEQFF

v_call: TRBV7-2
j_call: TRBJ2-1
d_call: TRBD2
cdr3_aa: CASSRARISGTNNEQFF

v_call: TRBV27
j_call: TRBJ2-1
d_call: .
cdr3_aa: CASSSSSGRQHNEQFF

v_call: TRBV6-1
j_call: TRBJ1-3
d_call: .
cdr3_aa: CASSEYPPVVF

v_call: TRBV15
j_call: TRBJ2-2
d_call: .
cdr3_aa: CATSRDRGGELFF

v_call: TRBV5-1
j_call: TRBJ2-1
d_call: TRBD2
cdr3_aa: CASAGTSGYNEQFF

v_call: TRBV12-3/TRBV12-4
j_call: TRBJ2-5
d_call: TRBD2
cdr3_aa: CASTPSGGHQTQYF

v_call: TRBV29-1
j_call: TRBJ1-2
d_call: .
cdr3_aa: CSCLAGTSNYGYTF

v_call: TRBV5-1
j_call: TRBJ1-6
d_call: TRBD1
cdr3_aa: CASSLVQGAGSPLHF

v_call: TRBV3-1
j_call: TRBJ2-1
d_call: TRBD2
cdr3_aa: CASSSTTSWVHEQFF

v_call: TRBV20-1
j_call: TRBJ2-3
d_call: .
cdr3_aa: CSASHGSNTDTQYF

v_call: TRBV20-1
j_call: TRBJ1-1
d_call: .
cdr3_aa: CSASIFVNTEAFF

v_call: TRBV3-1
j_call: TRBJ2-1
d_call: .
cdr3_aa: CASSQDLLDNEQFF

v_call: TRBV5-1
j_call: TRBJ2-1
d_call: .
cdr3_aa: CASSLGYSRRNEQFF

v_call: TRBV5-1
j_call: TRBJ2-2
d_call: .
cdr3_aa: CASSLGIANTGELFF

v_call: TRBV20-1
j_call: TRBJ1-4
d_call: TRBD1
cdr3_aa: CSAADRAPRANEKLFF

v_call: TRBV20-1
j_call: TRBJ1-6
d_call: .
cdr3_aa: CSASQKWTATRDSPLHF

v_call: TRBV30
j_call: TRBJ1-1
d_call: .
cdr3_aa: CACRGHGNTEAFF

v_call: TRBV5-1
j_call: TRBJ2-7
d_call: .
cdr3_aa: CASSLKRDNEQYF

v_call: TRBV4-1
j_call: TRBJ1-2
d_call: TRBD1
cdr3_aa: CASSQVTDREYGYTF

v_call: TRBV6-1
j_call: TRBJ2-3
d_call: .
cdr3_aa: CASRTVAAGWADTQYF

v_call: TRBV20-1
j_call: TRBJ2-7
d_call: TRBD1
cdr3_aa: CSARPGTGSSYEQYF

v_call: TRBV7-2
j_call: TRBJ1-2
d_call: .
cdr3_aa: CASSLIPQNYGYTF

v_call: TRBV5-1
j_call: TRBJ2-3
d_call: TRBD1
cdr3_aa: CASTLQDRDDTDTQYF

v_call: TRBV5-1
j_call: TRBJ2-3
d_call: TRBD2
cdr3_aa: CASSSWTSGRAQGTDTQYF

v_call: TRBV2
j_call: TRBJ1-5
d_call: .
cdr3_aa: CASSSKGGYGLNQPQHF

v_call: TRBV20-1
j_call: TRBJ2-1
d_call: .
cdr3_aa: CSARRTLSYNEQFF

v_call: TRBV30
j_call: TRBJ1-5
d_call: TRBD1
cdr3_aa: CAWSVAGQAGSNQPQHF

v_call: TRBV3-1
j_call: TRBJ2-1
d_call: .
cdr3_aa: CASSQTASVNEQFF

v_call: TRBV4-1
j_call: TRBJ1-6
d_call: .
cdr3_aa: CASSPPEVSPLHF

v_call: TRBV27
j_call: TRBJ2-2
d_call: TRBD1
cdr3_aa: CASSPTGQGRTGELFF

v_call: TRBV20-1
j_call: TRBJ2-5
d_call: .
cdr3_aa: CSARTLETQYF

v_call: TRBV12-3/TRBV12-4
j_call: TRBJ2-7
d_call: .
cdr3_aa: CASSRVGGRNEQYF

v_call: TRBV29-1
j_call: TRBJ2-1
d_call: .
cdr3_aa: CSVVKRSSYNEQFF

v_call: TRBV20-1
j_call: TRBJ2-5
d_call: TRBD1
cdr3_aa: CSVGTVQETQYF

v_call: TRBV11-2
j_call: TRBJ2-5
d_call: .
cdr3_aa: CASSQGTQETQYF

v_call: TRBV6-5
j_call: TRBJ2-5
d_call: .
cdr3_aa: CASSYRVGNQETQYF

v_call: TRBV12-3/TRBV12-4
j_call: TRBJ2-3
d_call: .
cdr3_aa: CASSLVHSSSTDTQYF

v_call: TRBV27
j_call: TRBJ1-2
d_call: TRBD1
cdr3_aa: CASSDRGSYGYTF

v_call: TRBV4-2
j_call: TRBJ2-7
d_call: TRBD2
cdr3_aa: CASSQGFSGSTYEQYF

v_call: TRBV5-1
j_call: TRBJ2-5
d_call: .
cdr3_aa: CASRQLKETQYF

v_call: TRBV7-2
j_call: TRBJ1-6
d_call: .
cdr3_aa: CASTSVSDINNSPLHF

v_call: TRBV18
j_call: TRBJ2-5
d_call: .
cdr3_aa: CASSPAAQETQYF

v_call: TRBV2
j_call: TRBJ2-7
d_call: .
cdr3_aa: CASSEADGGSYEQYF

v_call: TRBV9
j_call: TRBJ2-7
d_call: TRBD2
cdr3_aa: CASSVAAGARYEQYF

v_call: TRBV5-1
j_call: TRBJ2-3
d_call: .
cdr3_aa: CASSFVGGGTDTQYF

v_call: TRBV5-1
j_call: TRBJ2-1
d_call: .
cdr3_aa: CASSVRRAAGFSDEQFF

v_call: TRBV20-1
j_call: TRBJ1-2
d_call: .
cdr3_aa: CSGQSRQRILANYGYTF

v_call: TRBV5-1
j_call: TRBJ2-7
d_call: TRBD2
cdr3_aa: CASSLTAGVNEQYF

v_call: TRBV29-1
j_call: TRBJ2-1
d_call: .
cdr3_aa: CSVGHREQFF

v_call: TRBV27
j_call: TRBJ1-2
d_call: TRBD1
cdr3_aa: CASSPRGTGSGYTF

v_call: TRBV5-1
j_call: TRBJ2-7
d_call: TRBD1
cdr3_aa: CASSCHRDRESYEQYF

v_call: TRBV20-1
j_call: TRBJ1-2
d_call: .
cdr3_aa: CSARREAGYTF

v_call: TRBV7-3
j_call: TRBJ2-2
d_call: .
cdr3_aa: CASTNPGPMNTGELFF

v_call: TRBV6-1
j_call: TRBJ2-1
d_call: TRBD2
cdr3_aa: CASRPAGGPYNEQFF

v_call: TRBV25-1
j_call: TRBJ1-1
d_call: .
cdr3_aa: CASSDVMGLRAEAFF

v_call: TRBV2
j_call: TRBJ2-1
d_call: .
cdr3_aa: CASNRQRSSYNEQFF

v_call: TRBV27
j_call: TRBJ2-1
d_call: .
cdr3_aa: CASSVRESPYNEQFF